These T cell receptor beta chains were read from a single sample in a study of radiation and T cells in renal cell carcinoma. Generated by immunoSEQ multiplex PCR, the TCRdb table keeps only in-frame clones and is missing some. The sample shows about 77,000 clones, approximately 82% of them seen only once. The specimen comprised blood, sampled from a patient whose treatment included radiotherapy and nephrectomy. The origin of the receptors is a woman in her sixties or seventies with renal cell carcinoma. Each CDR3 is given with its conserved first and last residue. D genes are given only for firm matches. Size values are once, few and many counts, or a class for expanded clones, and some rows have none.

cdr3_length d_call j_call v_call clone_size cdr3_aa cdr3_nt
17 TRBD1 TRBJ1-3 TRBV9 - CASSYRDRGDSGNTIYF TGTGCCAGCAGCTACCGGGACAGGGGCGACTCTGGAAACACCATATATTTT
14 - TRBJ1-2 TRBV6-6 - CASSYGMGAYGYTF TGTGCCAGCAGTTACGGGATGGGGGCCTATGGCTACACCTTC
18 - TRBJ1-1 TRBV27 - CASSLKGGGSLGNTEAFF TGTGCCAGCAGTTTAAAGGGGGGGGGATCCTTAGGGAACACTGAAGCTTTCTTT
13 - TRBJ1-1 TRBV6-5 - CASQRSGETEAFF TGTGCCAGTCAGCGGTCGGGGGAGACTGAAGCTTTCTTT
17 TRBD1 TRBJ2-2 TRBV5-5 - CASSLAGTGRITGELFF TGTGCCAGCAGCTTGGCCGGGACAGGGAGAATCACCGGGGAGCTGTTTTTT
14 TRBD1 TRBJ1-6 TRBV9 once CASSPRDRGSPLHF TGTGCCAGCAGCCCCCGGGACAGGGGTTCACCCCTCCACTTT
16 TRBD1 TRBJ1-1 TRBV9 - CASSVLGQGTSTEAFF TGTGCCAGCAGCGTATTGGGACAGGGGACCTCCACTGAAGCTTTCTTT
15 - TRBJ1-1 TRBV9 - CASSLSGRVNTEAFF TGTGCCAGCAGCTTAAGTGGGAGGGTGAACACTGAAGCTTTCTTT
13 TRBD1 TRBJ1-2 TRBV29-1 once CSVGQGSLYGYTF TGCAGCGTTGGACAGGGTTCACTCTATGGCTACACCTTC
14 - TRBJ2-7 TRBV7-9 - CASAERISSYEQYF TGTGCCAGCGCCGAGCGGATTAGCTCCTACGAGCAGTACTTC
16 TRBD1 TRBJ2-2 TRBV9 - CASSVQGQVNTGELFF TGTGCCAGCAGCGTCCAGGGACAGGTGAACACCGGGGAGCTGTTTTTT
13 - TRBJ1-1 TRBV29-1 - CSAPGPGNTEAFF TGCAGCGCCCCCGGGCCGGGGAATACTGAAGCTTTCTTT
16 - TRBJ2-2 TRBV13 - CASSLSRDWNTGELFF TGTGCCAGCAGCTTAAGCCGAGATTGGAACACCGGGGAGCTGTTTTTT
13 - TRBJ1-1 TRBV14 - CASSQVGRTEAFF TGTGCCAGCAGCCAAGTTGGTCGGACTGAAGCTTTCTTT
12 - TRBJ1-2 TRBV27 - CASKAENYGYTF TGTGCCAGCAAAGCGGAGAACTATGGCTACACCTTC
15 - TRBJ2-7 TRBV19 few CASSPGQAGFYEQYF TGTGCCAGTAGTCCAGGGCAGGCGGGGTTCTACGAGCAGTACTTC
17 - TRBJ2-7 TRBV5-5 - CASSLALTFGTYYEQYF TGTGCCAGCAGCTTGGCGCTTACTTTCGGGACCTACTACGAGCAGTACTTC
12 - TRBJ2-2 TRBV11-3 - CASSFGAGELFF TGTGCCAGCAGCTTTGGCGCCGGGGAGCTGTTTTTT
15 TRBD2 TRBJ2-1 TRBV5-1 - CASSPDSGGYNEQFF TGCGCCAGCAGCCCGGACAGCGGGGGGTACAATGAGCAGTTCTTC
15 - TRBJ2-2 TRBV10-3 - CATRWDASNTGELFF TGTGCCACCCGTTGGGACGCCTCGAACACCGGGGAGCTGTTTTTT
14 - TRBJ2-1 TRBV15 - CATSRDSGYNEQFF TGTGCCACCAGCAGAGATTCAGGGTACAATGAGCAGTTCTTC
16 TRBD1 TRBJ2-2 TRBV9 - CASSEQTGDDGGELFF TGTGCCAGCAGTGAACAGACAGGGGATGATGGCGGGGAGCTGTTTTTT
16 - TRBJ2-1 TRBV9 - CASSALDYSSYNEQFF TGTGCCAGCAGCGCCCTGGACTATAGCTCCTACAATGAGCAGTTCTTC
16 - TRBJ2-7 TRBV29-1 - CSVVLRRADPSYEQYF TGCAGCGTTGTGCTCCGCAGGGCCGACCCTTCCTACGAGCAGTACTTC
15 TRBD2 TRBJ2-1 TRBV5-1 - CASSPTSGYYNEQFF TGCGCCAGCAGCCCCACTAGCGGGTACTACAATGAGCAGTTCTTC
16 TRBD2 TRBJ2-4 TRBV10-3 - CAISDPSGRAEDIQYF TGTGCCATCAGTGATCCTAGCGGGAGGGCGGAGGACATTCAGTACTTC
15 - TRBJ1-4 TRBV7-9 - CASSPQGGDGEKLFF TGTGCCAGCAGCCCACAAGGAGGCGACGGAGAAAAACTGTTTTTT
15 - TRBJ1-6 TRBV27 - CASSLGIDYNSPLHF TGTGCCAGCAGTTTAGGGATCGACTATAATTCACCCCTCCACTTT
14 - TRBJ1-3 TRBV6-1 - CASSGTGSGNTIYF TGTGCCAGCAGTGGTACAGGCTCTGGAAACACCATATATTTT